This is a list of T cell receptor beta chains from one sample in a study of molecular identifiers for immune sequencing clone quantification. MiXCR, run by TCRdb on the PCR reads, gives a single entry per CDR3 protein. This sample has more than 250,000 distinct CDR3 sequences, with about 21% found just once. Material for sequencing was naive CD8+ T cells from blood, with Jurkat cell RNA spiked in. These TCRs come from a human donor in good health. Some libraries in this study had Jurkat cell RNA spiked in. Both conserved end residues are part of each CDR3. Fields, in order: CDR3 DNA, CDR3 protein, J gene, D gene, V gene, clone size. A D gene is named only where the DNA matches it firmly. Clone size is given for some rows only: seen once, a few or many times, or a class if the clone is expanded.

CDR3nt: TGTGCCAGCATTACACCCCCGGGTTGGGACTATGGCTACACCTTC
CDR3aa: CASITPPGWDYGYTF
j_gene: TRBJ1-2
d_gene: -
v_gene: TRBV12-3/TRBV12-4
abundance: few

CDR3nt: TGCGCCAGCAGCCAACACCAGGCTAACAGGGGGCTGGAAGCTTTCTTT
CDR3aa: CASSQHQANRGLEAFF
j_gene: TRBJ1-1
d_gene: TRBD1
v_gene: TRBV4-3
abundance: many

CDR3nt: TGCGCCAGCAGTGAGTCAGGGTACATGAACACTGAAGCTTTCTTT
CDR3aa: CASSESGYMNTEAFF
j_gene: TRBJ1-1
d_gene: -
v_gene: TRBV10-2
abundance: many

CDR3nt: TGCAGTGCTAGAGAAGGGCCGGAACAGCCCCAGCATTTT
CDR3aa: CSAREGPEQPQHF
j_gene: TRBJ1-5
d_gene: -
v_gene: TRBV20-1
abundance: many

CDR3nt: TGTGCCAGCAGCGTGACTAGTCGGGGAGATACGCAGTATTTT
CDR3aa: CASSVTSRGDTQYF
j_gene: TRBJ2-3
d_gene: -
v_gene: TRBV7-6
abundance: many

CDR3nt: TGTGCCAGCTCCGCCGGACCAAGCTCCTACAATGAGCAGTTCTTC
CDR3aa: CASSAGPSSYNEQFF
j_gene: TRBJ2-1
d_gene: -
v_gene: TRBV5-6
abundance: many

CDR3nt: TGTACCAGCAGTTTATACTGGGAGATTAACACTGAAGCTTTCTTT
CDR3aa: CTSSLYWEINTEAFF
j_gene: TRBJ1-1
d_gene: -
v_gene: TRBV28
abundance: few

CDR3nt: TGTGCCAGCAGTTCAGCAGGAGTTCAAGAGACCCAGTACTTC
CDR3aa: CASSSAGVQETQYF
j_gene: TRBJ2-5
d_gene: -
v_gene: TRBV11-2
abundance: -

CDR3nt: TGCGCCAGCAGCCAAGATCTGGGACAGGCCTTCTACACCTTC
CDR3aa: CASSQDLGQAFYTF
j_gene: TRBJ1-2
d_gene: TRBD1
v_gene: TRBV4-1
abundance: many

CDR3nt: TGTGCCAGCAGCTTGGGGACAGGGGGAACGAGCTATGGCTACACCTTC
CDR3aa: CASSLGTGGTSYGYTF
j_gene: TRBJ1-2
d_gene: TRBD1
v_gene: TRBV5-4
abundance: many

CDR3nt: TGTGCCAGCAGTGGGAGGACTAGCGGAAACGAGCAGTACTTC
CDR3aa: CASSGRTSGNEQYF
j_gene: TRBJ2-7
d_gene: TRBD2
v_gene: TRBV28
abundance: many

CDR3nt: TGTACCATCAGTGAGTCGGATGGTGAGCAGTTCTTC
CDR3aa: CTISESDGEQFF
j_gene: TRBJ2-1
d_gene: -
v_gene: TRBV10-3
abundance: once

CDR3nt: TGCAGTGCTAGAGACCCTAGGGGGACATTAACCTTTGCGAACACCGGGGAGCTGTTTTTT
CDR3aa: CSARDPRGTLTFANTGELFF
j_gene: TRBJ2-2
d_gene: -
v_gene: TRBV20-1
abundance: few

CDR3nt: TGTGCCAGCAGCCAAGGACTCGCTCCAGATACGCAGTATTTT
CDR3aa: CASSQGLAPDTQYF
j_gene: TRBJ2-3
d_gene: -
v_gene: TRBV5-4
abundance: many

CDR3nt: TGTGCCTGGAGTTTGATCAGTAGCACAGATACGCAGTATTTT
CDR3aa: CAWSLISSTDTQYF
j_gene: TRBJ2-3
d_gene: -
v_gene: TRBV30
abundance: many

CDR3nt: TGTGCCAGCAGTTGGACCTCGGGACAGGGGAATGAAAAACTGTTTTTT
CDR3aa: CASSWTSGQGNEKLFF
j_gene: TRBJ1-4
d_gene: TRBD1
v_gene: TRBV13
abundance: many

CDR3nt: TGCAGCGTCAGTTTTGGTGGAAACACCATATATTTT
CDR3aa: CSVSFGGNTIYF
j_gene: TRBJ1-3
d_gene: -
v_gene: TRBV29-1
abundance: many

CDR3nt: TGTGCCAGCAGCTTATCAGGGGGTGTCCCTCAGCCCCAGCATTTT
CDR3aa: CASSLSGGVPQPQHF
j_gene: TRBJ1-5
d_gene: TRBD1
v_gene: TRBV7-9
abundance: many

CDR3nt: TGCGCCAGCAGTCCCCAGAGGGTAACTGAAGCTTTCTTT
CDR3aa: CASSPQRVTEAFF
j_gene: TRBJ1-1
d_gene: -
v_gene: TRBV23-1
abundance: many

CDR3nt: TGTGCCAGCAGCTTAGTGGTTGGTCAGCCCCAGCATTTT
CDR3aa: CASSLVVGQPQHF
j_gene: TRBJ1-5
d_gene: -
v_gene: TRBV7-9
abundance: many

CDR3nt: TGTGCCAGCAGCTATCCGGAGGAGGGGTTAATCCCCTACGAGCAGTACTTC
CDR3aa: CASSYPEEGLIPYEQYF
j_gene: TRBJ2-7
d_gene: -
v_gene: TRBV28
abundance: many

CDR3nt: TGTGCCAGCAGCCAGGGCCCAGGGCCAGATACGCAGTATTTT
CDR3aa: CASSQGPGPDTQYF
j_gene: TRBJ2-3
d_gene: -
v_gene: TRBV7-6
abundance: many

CDR3nt: TGTGCCAGCAGTTTTGCTACAGGGTGGGGATTTACCGGGGAGCTGTTTTTT
CDR3aa: CASSFATGWGFTGELFF
j_gene: TRBJ2-2
d_gene: -
v_gene: TRBV28
abundance: many

CDR3nt: TGCGCCAGCAGCTTGGGGGGGGGCGCGTTAAGCACAGATACGCAGTATTTT
CDR3aa: CASSLGGGALSTDTQYF
j_gene: TRBJ2-3
d_gene: -
v_gene: TRBV5-1
abundance: many

CDR3nt: TGTGCCAGCAACCAGGAGGGGGCATCGACAGATACGCAGTATTTT
CDR3aa: CASNQEGASTDTQYF
j_gene: TRBJ2-3
d_gene: -
v_gene: TRBV11-2
abundance: few

CDR3nt: TGCAGCGTGGCCCCCGGGAGCAATCAGCCCCAGCATTTT
CDR3aa: CSVAPGSNQPQHF
j_gene: TRBJ1-5
d_gene: -
v_gene: TRBV29-1
abundance: many

CDR3nt: TGCAGTGCTAGAGTCATAGCGGGGGTACTCGCAGATACGCAGTATTTT
CDR3aa: CSARVIAGVLADTQYF
j_gene: TRBJ2-3
d_gene: TRBD2
v_gene: TRBV20-1
abundance: many

CDR3nt: TGTGCCAGCAGCTCGAGGGACAGTACTCAGGACGAGCAGTACTTC
CDR3aa: CASSSRDSTQDEQYF
j_gene: TRBJ2-7
d_gene: TRBD1
v_gene: TRBV7-9
abundance: many

CDR3nt: TGTGCCAGCAGCGAGGACAGCGACTACGAGCAGTACTTC
CDR3aa: CASSEDSDYEQYF
j_gene: TRBJ2-7
d_gene: -
v_gene: TRBV5-6
abundance: many

CDR3nt: TGTGCCGGCAGCTTAGATAATAGCGGCGCACTCTACAATGAGCAGTTCTTC
CDR3aa: CAGSLDNSGALYNEQFF
j_gene: TRBJ2-1
d_gene: -
v_gene: TRBV7-6
abundance: -

CDR3nt: TGCGCCAGTAGCGGGGAAAGCACAGATACGCAGTATTTT
CDR3aa: CASSGESTDTQYF
j_gene: TRBJ2-3
d_gene: TRBD2
v_gene: TRBV4-3
abundance: many

CDR3nt: TGTGCCAGTAGTATTATCGACGGGGCTGAAGCTTTCTTT
CDR3aa: CASSIIDGAEAFF
j_gene: TRBJ1-1
d_gene: -
v_gene: TRBV19
abundance: few

CDR3nt: TGTGCCAGCAGCTTAACTCCCGGGACCCATCGGAACACCGGGGAGCTGTTTTTT
CDR3aa: CASSLTPGTHRNTGELFF
j_gene: TRBJ2-2
d_gene: -
v_gene: TRBV7-3
abundance: many

CDR3nt: TGTGCCAGCAGTTTCCGCAGGGGTCGGGGATACAATGAGCAGTTCTTC
CDR3aa: CASSFRRGRGYNEQFF
j_gene: TRBJ2-1
d_gene: -
v_gene: TRBV28
abundance: few

CDR3nt: TGCAGCGCCGGGCATAGTAGGGCTGGAAACACCATATATTTT
CDR3aa: CSAGHSRAGNTIYF
j_gene: TRBJ1-3
d_gene: -
v_gene: TRBV29-1
abundance: many

CDR3nt: TGTGCCAGCAGCACGACTAGCGGATACAAAAACATTCAGTACTTC
CDR3aa: CASSTTSGYKNIQYF
j_gene: TRBJ2-4
d_gene: TRBD2
v_gene: TRBV27
abundance: few

CDR3nt: TGCGCCAGCAGCCAAGATTTGAGCGGGAGTACGGGGACCCAGTACTTC
CDR3aa: CASSQDLSGSTGTQYF
j_gene: TRBJ2-5
d_gene: TRBD2
v_gene: TRBV4-3
abundance: many

CDR3nt: TGTGCCAGCAGTCGAACAGGGGGCAATGAAAAACTGTTTTTT
CDR3aa: CASSRTGGNEKLFF
j_gene: TRBJ1-4
d_gene: TRBD1
v_gene: TRBV27
abundance: many

CDR3nt: TGCGCCAGCAGCCAGGACCCGGGACAGGGGCTAACCGGGGAGCTGTTTTTT
CDR3aa: CASSQDPGQGLTGELFF
j_gene: TRBJ2-2
d_gene: TRBD1
v_gene: TRBV5-1
abundance: many

CDR3nt: TGCGCCAGCAGCCAAGATCGCAGGGGACTCTATGGCTACACCTTC
CDR3aa: CASSQDRRGLYGYTF
j_gene: TRBJ1-2
d_gene: -
v_gene: TRBV4-3
abundance: many

CDR3nt: TGTGCCAGCAGTGAAGCGGGGACAGGGACGAATGTACTGGATTACGAGCAGTACTTC
CDR3aa: CASSEAGTGTNVLDYEQYF
j_gene: TRBJ2-7
d_gene: TRBD1
v_gene: TRBV2
abundance: many

CDR3nt: TGTGCTAGTGGTTTAGTTAACCAAGAGACCCAGTACTTC
CDR3aa: CASGLVNQETQYF
j_gene: TRBJ2-5
d_gene: -
v_gene: TRBV12-5
abundance: -

CDR3nt: TGTGCCACCCCCGCAAGCCCCCGGTGGAGCAATCAGCCCCAGCATTTT
CDR3aa: CATPASPRWSNQPQHF
j_gene: TRBJ1-5
d_gene: -
v_gene: TRBV6-5
abundance: many

CDR3nt: TGCGCCAGCACAAGCGGAGCAAACACTGAAGCTTTCTTT
CDR3aa: CASTSGANTEAFF
j_gene: TRBJ1-1
d_gene: -
v_gene: TRBV4-1
abundance: many

CDR3nt: TGTGTCAGCTCACCACCGTTAGAAGCCCATGAGCAGTTCTTC
CDR3aa: CVSSPPLEAHEQFF
j_gene: TRBJ2-1
d_gene: -
v_gene: TRBV18
abundance: -

CDR3nt: TGTGCCTGCAGTTTAAGGGGTAACAATGAGCAGTTCTTC
CDR3aa: CACSLRGNNEQFF
j_gene: TRBJ2-1
d_gene: -
v_gene: TRBV28
abundance: -